The text below deals with one TCR beta chain. Its specificity is unknown. This sample was taken from a study of chemoradiotherapy in HPV16-positive cancers. Findings and caveats of the study: Candidate HPV-specific clones and E7-related TCR motifs grew in tumor during treatment. In HPV16-positive patients, HPV-responsive T-cell expansion tracked better recurrence-free survival.

Germline CDR1 and CDR2: MNHNS and SASEGT. This CDR3 is 17 amino acids long. V shed 0 bases, J shed 1 base, and the junction held 4 bases outside the gene matches. Profiling relied on immunoSEQ multiplex PCR, and the TCRdb table lists in-frame clones only, not all of them. The repertoire consists of over 30,000 clones, with 86% occurring once and the leading ten covering 2.1%. The receptor was isolated from a human donor with HPV-associated anogenital cancer. Sample: blood, taken from a patient who underwent chemoradiotherapy. The chain links TRBV6-1 to TRBJ1-5; TRBD1 agrees at 9 bases. CDR3 sequence: CASSEARQGVSNQPQHF. CDR3 DNA: TGTGCCAGCAGTGAAGCAAGACAGGGGGTCAGCAATCAGCCCCAGCATTTT.